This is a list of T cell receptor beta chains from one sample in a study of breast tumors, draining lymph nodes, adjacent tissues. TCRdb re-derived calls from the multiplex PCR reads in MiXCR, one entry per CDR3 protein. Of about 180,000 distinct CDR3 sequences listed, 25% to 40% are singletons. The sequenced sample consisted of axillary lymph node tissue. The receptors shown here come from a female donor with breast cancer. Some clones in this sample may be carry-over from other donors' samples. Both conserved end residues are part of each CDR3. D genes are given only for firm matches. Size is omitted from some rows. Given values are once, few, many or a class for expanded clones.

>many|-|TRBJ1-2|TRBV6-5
CASTESDRNYGYTF
TGTGCCAGCACAGAATCGGACAGAAACTATGGCTACACCTTC
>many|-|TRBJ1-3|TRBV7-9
CASSPASSSGNTIYF
TGTGCCAGCAGCCCCGCGTCCAGCTCTGGAAACACCATATATTTT
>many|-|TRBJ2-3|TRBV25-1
CASSDQTDTQYF
TGTGCCAGCAGTGACCAAACAGATACGCAGTATTTT
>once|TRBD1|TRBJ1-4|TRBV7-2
CASSSNRGGEQLFF
TGTGCCAGCAGCTCGAACAGGGGTGGGGAGCAACTGTTTTTT
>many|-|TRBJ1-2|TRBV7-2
CASSWTGTEIVGYTF
TGTGCCAGCAGCTGGACCGGGACGGAGATTGTTGGCTACACCTTC
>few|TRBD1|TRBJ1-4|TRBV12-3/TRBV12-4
CASSLSRTGPEKLFF
TGTGCCAGCAGTTTATCCCGGACAGGACCTGAAAAACTGTTTTTT
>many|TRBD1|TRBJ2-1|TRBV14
CASSHYRGRREQFF
TGTGCCAGCAGTCACTACAGGGGGCGCCGTGAGCAGTTCTTC
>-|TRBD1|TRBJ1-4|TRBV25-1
CASSEVTGTTNEKLFF
TGTGCCAGCAGTGAGGTGACAGGGACAACTAATGAAAAACTGTTTTTT
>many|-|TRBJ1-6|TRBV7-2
CASSTTGRESSYNPPLHF
TGTGCCAGCAGCACAACGGGCAGGGAGAGCTCCTATAATCCACCCCTCCACTTT
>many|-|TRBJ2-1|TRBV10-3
CAISESGGSSYNEQFF
TGTGCCATCAGTGAGTCGGGGGGCAGCTCCTACAATGAGCAGTTCTTC
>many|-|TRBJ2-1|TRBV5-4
CASSLGAGSSYNEQFF
TGTGCCAGCAGCTTGGGGGCCGGCAGCTCCTACAATGAGCAGTTCTTC
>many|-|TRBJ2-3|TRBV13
CASSPLGGDTQYF
TGTGCCAGCAGCCCCCTTGGGGGGGATACGCAGTATTTT
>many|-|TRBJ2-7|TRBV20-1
CSARDPAGTYEQYF
TGCAGTGCTAGAGATCCGGCAGGGACCTACGAGCAGTACTTC
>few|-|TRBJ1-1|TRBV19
CASRGGRGTEAFF
TGTGCCAGTAGGGGGGGTCGGGGTACTGAAGCTTTCTTT
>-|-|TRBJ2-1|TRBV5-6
CASGLDNNEQFF
TGTGCCAGCGGCTTGGATAACAATGAGCAGTTCTTC
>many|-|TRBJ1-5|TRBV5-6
CASSSDSQPQHF
TGTGCCAGCAGCTCGGACTCCCAGCCCCAGCATTTT
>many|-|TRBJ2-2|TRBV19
CASNFYVRGGTGELFF
TGTGCCAGTAATTTTTACGTCCGGGGTGGGACCGGGGAGCTGTTTTTT
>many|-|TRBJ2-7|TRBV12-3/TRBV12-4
CASSSGQLNSYEQYF
TGTGCCAGCAGTTCGGGACAATTAAACTCCTACGAGCAGTACTTC
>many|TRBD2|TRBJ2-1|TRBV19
CASSTSGGRGNNEQFF
TGTGCCAGTAGTACCTCGGGAGGGAGAGGAAACAATGAGCAGTTCTTC
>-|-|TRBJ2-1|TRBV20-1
CSLGRSNEQFF
TGCAGTTTAGGACGGAGTAATGAGCAGTTCTTC
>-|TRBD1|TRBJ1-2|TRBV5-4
CASSSSGGINYGYTF
TGTGCCAGCAGCTCCTCAGGGGGAATTAACTATGGCTACACCTTC
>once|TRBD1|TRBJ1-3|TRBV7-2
CASSIRDRGNTIYF
TGTGCCAGCAGCATCCGGGACAGGGGAAACACCATATATTTT
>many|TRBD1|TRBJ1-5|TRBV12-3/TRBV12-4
CASRRTGGSNQPQHF
TGTGCCAGCAGGCGTACAGGGGGTAGCAATCAGCCCCAGCATTTT
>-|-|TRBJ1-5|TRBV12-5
CASGLGPGPNQPQHF
TGTGCTAGTGGTTTAGGTCCGGGACCCAATCAGCCCCAGCATTTT
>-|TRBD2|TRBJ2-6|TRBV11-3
CASSPGLAAFSGANVLTF
TGTGCCAGCAGCCCGGGACTAGCGGCGTTCTCTGGGGCCAACGTCCTGACTTTC
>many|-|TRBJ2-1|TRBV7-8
CASSRPRIRNEQFF
TGTGCCAGCAGCCGTCCTAGAATTCGGAATGAGCAGTTCTTC
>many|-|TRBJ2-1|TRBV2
CASTSQGTDNEQFF
TGTGCCAGCACGAGCCAGGGAACAGACAATGAGCAGTTCTTC
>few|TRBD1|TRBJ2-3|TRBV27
CASSPTRTGIADTQYF
TGTGCCAGCAGCCCGACCCGGACAGGGATCGCAGATACGCAGTATTTT
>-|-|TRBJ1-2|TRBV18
CASSQSTNYGYTF
TGTGCCAGCTCTCAGAGTACTAACTATGGCTACACCTTC
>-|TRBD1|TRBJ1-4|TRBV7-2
CASSLGPGQGAIEKLFF
TGTGCCAGCAGCTTAGGGCCGGGACAGGGGGCGATTGAAAAACTGTTTTTT
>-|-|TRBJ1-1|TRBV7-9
CASSLAARTEAFF
TGTGCCAGCAGCTTAGCTGCACGCACTGAAGCTTTCTTT
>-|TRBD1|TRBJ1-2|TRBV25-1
CASVIRDRGSYGYTF
TGTGCCAGCGTCATCCGGGACAGGGGAAGCTATGGCTACACCTTC
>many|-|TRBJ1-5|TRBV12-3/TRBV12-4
CASREDSNQPQHF
TGTGCCAGCAGGGAAGACAGTAATCAGCCCCAGCATTTT
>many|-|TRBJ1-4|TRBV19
CASSTPRGSFEKLFF
TGTGCCAGTAGTACCCCAAGGGGATCATTTGAAAAACTGTTTTTT
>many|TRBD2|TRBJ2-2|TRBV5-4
CASSFRLAGAGELFF
TGTGCCAGCAGCTTTCGGCTAGCGGGAGCCGGGGAGCTGTTTTTT
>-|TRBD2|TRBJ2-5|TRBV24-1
CATSDLTSGVGETQYF
TGTGCCACCAGCGATCTGACTAGCGGAGTGGGAGAGACCCAGTACTTC
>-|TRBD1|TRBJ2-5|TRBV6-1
CASSELLRGQGETQYF
TGTGCCAGCAGTGAACTGTTAAGGGGGCAAGGGGAGACCCAGTACTTC
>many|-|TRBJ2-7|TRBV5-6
CASSLDGISYEQYF
TGTGCCAGCAGCTTAGACGGTATCTCCTACGAGCAGTACTTC
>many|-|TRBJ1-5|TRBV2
CASSSQINQPQHF
TGTGCCAGCAGTTCTCAGATCAATCAGCCCCAGCATTTT
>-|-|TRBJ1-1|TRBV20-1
CSAPTQGRNTEAFF
TGCAGTGCCCCAACCCAGGGAAGGAACACTGAAGCTTTCTTT
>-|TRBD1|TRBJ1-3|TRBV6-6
CASSHPTGIGNTIYF
TGTGCCAGCAGTCACCCGACAGGGATTGGAAACACCATATATTTT
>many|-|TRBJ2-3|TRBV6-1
CASSEAVAGEDTQYF
TGTGCCAGCAGTGAAGCGGTTGCAGGGGAAGATACGCAGTATTTT
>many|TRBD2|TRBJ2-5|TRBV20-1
CSARRTSGGAGETQYF
TGCAGTGCCCGACGGACTAGCGGGGGGGCTGGGGAGACCCAGTACTTC
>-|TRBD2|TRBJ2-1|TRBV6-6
CASSYGLAGFYNEQFF
TGTGCCAGCAGTTACGGGCTAGCGGGGTTTTACAATGAGCAGTTCTTC
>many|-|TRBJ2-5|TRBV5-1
CASSPGHFQETQYF
TGCGCCAGCAGCCCGGGACATTTCCAAGAGACCCAGTACTTC
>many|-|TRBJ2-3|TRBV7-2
CASSLVGGRTDMQYF
TGTGCCAGCAGCTTAGTTGGGGGGCGCACAGATATGCAGTATTTT
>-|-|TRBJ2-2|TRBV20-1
CSARVGGNTGELFF
TGCAGTGCTAGAGTGGGAGGGAACACCGGGGAGCTGTTTTTT
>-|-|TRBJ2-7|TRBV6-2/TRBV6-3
CASSPSPREQYF
TGTGCCAGCAGCCCCTCGCCGAGGGAGCAGTACTTC
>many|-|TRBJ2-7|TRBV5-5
CASSLLEGEQYF
TGTGCCAGCAGCCTACTCGAGGGCGAGCAGTACTTC
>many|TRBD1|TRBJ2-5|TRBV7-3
CASSQTPGGQETQYF
TGTGCCAGCAGTCAAACCCCAGGGGGACAAGAGACCCAGTACTTC
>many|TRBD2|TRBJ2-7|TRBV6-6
CASSYGGTSAREQYF
TGTGCCAGCAGTTACGGGGGGACTAGCGCGCGCGAGCAGTACTTC
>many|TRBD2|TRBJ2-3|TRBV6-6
CASSHSAGGLMDTQYF
TGTGCCAGCAGTCACTCGGCGGGGGGCCTCATGGATACGCAGTATTTT
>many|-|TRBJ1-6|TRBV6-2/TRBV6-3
CASSYMRPINSPLHF
TGTGCCAGCAGTTACATGAGACCGATAAATTCACCCCTCCACTTT
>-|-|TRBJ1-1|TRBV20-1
CSARDWGQNTEAFF
TGCAGTGCTAGAGATTGGGGACAGAACACTGAAGCTTTCTTT
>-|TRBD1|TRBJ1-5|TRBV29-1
CSLGGGPSNQPQHF
TGCAGCTTAGGAGGGGGCCCGAGCAATCAGCCCCAGCATTTT
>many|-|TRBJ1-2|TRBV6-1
CASSKYPEGNYGYTF
TGTGCCAGCAGTAAATACCCGGAGGGTAACTATGGCTACACCTTC
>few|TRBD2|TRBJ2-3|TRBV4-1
CASSQAPSGGGDTQYF
TGCGCCAGCAGCCAAGCCCCAAGCGGGGGAGGGGATACGCAGTATTTT
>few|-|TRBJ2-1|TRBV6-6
CASSPPSDEQFF
TGTGCCAGCAGTCCTCCATCTGACGAGCAGTTCTTC
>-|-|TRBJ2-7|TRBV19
CASSISGQGLLYF
TGTGCCAGTAGCATATCGGGACAAGGTCTTCTGTACTTC
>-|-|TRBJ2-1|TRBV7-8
CASFYICSAPNTGFYDEQFF
-